This T cell receptor (beta chain) comes out of a study of T cells in Graves' hyperthyroidism and ophthalmopathy. TCR beta CDR3 region amplification was performed from RNA transcripts. In the first-round RT-PCR of the TCR CDR3, the HTBI primer set was used. Each CDR3 protein gets one entry after TCRdb re-called the multiplex PCR reads with MiXCR. Of about 560,000 distinct CDR3 sequences in the sample, 46% were seen once. In its sample, this clonotype was seen once. The sequenced sample consisted of peripheral blood or thyroid tissue (not recorded which). This clonotype was sampled from a woman younger than 30 with Graves' hyperthyroidism.

CDR3 amino acids: CASSLNTGGTGGLFF. DNA for the CDR3: TGCGCCAGCAGCTTGAATACAGGTGGTACCGGGGGTCTGTTTTTT. The V and J genes are TRBV5-1 and TRBJ2-2; tentative D call: TRBD2 (6 bases). V was trimmed by 1 base and J by 14 bases, leaving 21 bases between them. The CDR3 has 15 amino acids. Germline CDR1 SGHRS, CDR2 YFSETQ. Full variable domain (remainder filled in from reference TRBV5-1 and TRBJ2-2): KAGVTQTPRYLIKTRGQQVTLSCSPISGHRSVSWYQQTPGQGLQFLFEYFSETQRNKGNFPGRFSGRQFSNSRSEMNVSTLELGDSALYLCASSLNTGGTGGLFFGEGSRLTVL.